What follows are 21 T cell receptor beta chains derived from one specimen sequenced in a study of shared clonotypes between healthy human individuals. This table comes from immunoSEQ multiplex PCR, and its TCRdb copy is limited to in-frame clones, with some not included. In the table there are about 1.1 million clones, around three quarters of which are singletons. What was sequenced was memory CD4+ T cells from PBMCs. Stated subset: CD45RA-negative fraction. The source is a man aged 18 to 30 in good health. Some clones in this sample may be carry-over from other donors' samples.

This clone was seen many times. The rearrangement joins TRBV10-3 to TRBJ1-2; maybe TRBD1 (6 bases). Germline V lookup: CDR1 ENHRY, CDR2 SYGVKD. V lost 3 bases and J lost 8, with 10 bases in between. The CDR3 runs to 12 residues. The CDR3 is CAISEQGRGYTF. CDR3 bases: TGTGCCATCAGTGAACAGGGTAGGGGCTACACCTTC.

This clone has more than one count but fewer than ten. V and J are TRBV18 and TRBJ1-2; the D is unclear. The germline V gene has CDR1 KGHSH and CDR2 LQKENI. The CDR3 spans 15 residues. The V end was cut by 2 bases, the J end by 4 bases, with 14 bases between. The CDR3 sequence: CASSPSGISVYGYTF. DNA of the CDR3: TGTGCCAGCTCACCAAGTGGAATCAGCGTCTATGGCTACACCTTC.

V and J are TRBV6-5 and TRBJ2-1; D may be TRBD2 (7 bases). Looked up from germline, CDR1 is MNHEY and CDR2 is SVGAGI. Between the trimmed V and J ends, which lost 6 bases and 3 bases, there was a span of 15 bases. There are 15 residues in the CDR3. Here the CDR3 DNA reads TGTGCCAGCAGACCAAGGGGGGGTAACTACAATGAGCAGTTCTTC. Its translation is CASRPRGGNYNEQFF.

V gene TRBV11-2 combines with J gene TRBJ2-7, with a tentative D call TRBD1 (6 bases). V was clipped by 6 bases and J by 3 bases, with 15 bases between them. This CDR3 contains 14 residues. CDR1 SGHAT and CDR2 FQNNGV come from the germline V gene. CDR3 protein: CASSPQGNLYEQYF. Here the CDR3 DNA reads TGTGCCAGCAGTCCACAGGGAAACCTCTACGAGCAGTACTTC.

Points on this clone: It differs at one base from a far larger clone, so likely a read error. The V gene is TRBV7-9, the J gene TRBJ2-5; D uncertain. The CDR3 runs 11 residues. Trimming stripped 5 bases from V and 2 bases from J, with 3 bases between. Germline-derived CDR1 and CDR2 are SEHNR and FQNEAQ (reference sequence). CDR3 nucleotide sequence: TGTGCCAGCAGCGCACAAGAGACCCAGTACTTC. Amino acid sequence: CASSAQETQYF.

The chain employs TRBV29-1 and TRBJ2-7; 10 nucleotides line up with TRBD2. Germline values: CDR1 SQVTM, CDR2 ANQGSEA. The CDR3 consists of 14 residues. Germline trimming cut 3 bases from V and 5 bases from J; bases unmatched to any gene: 7. The chain's CDR3 is CSVDKASGGDEQYF. CDR3 sequence (DNA): TGCAGCGTTGATAAGGCTAGCGGGGGCGACGAGCAGTACTTC.

This clone was observed a single time. The V and J genes are TRBV7-2 and TRBJ2-2; no definite D call. CDR1 SGHTA and CDR2 FQGNSA come from the germline V gene. The CDR3 spans 14 residues. Trimming removed 1 base from V and 7 bases from J, with 10 bases in between. CDR3: CASSLGHRLGELFF. In DNA, the CDR3 is TGTGCCAGCAGCTTAGGTCATCGACTCGGGGAGCTGTTTTTT.

This clone was observed once. The sample has other DNA sequences that encode this CDR3 too. V is TRBV10-3 and J is TRBJ2-2, with no clear D. Germline loops: CDR1 ENHRY, CDR2 SYGVKD. V lost 3 bases, J lost 6 bases, and 2 bases lay in between. The CDR3 loop spans 11 amino acids. The CDR3 DNA reads TGTGCCATCAGTGACCCCGGGGAGCTGTTTTTT. Protein: CAISDPGELFF.

V and J are TRBV2 and TRBJ2-3; TRBD1 matches 7 bases. This CDR3 spans 14 amino acids. Germline loops: CDR1 SNHLY, CDR2 FYNNEI. V was clipped by 9 bases and J by 1 base; unmatched bases: 7. Written as DNA, the CDR3 is TGTGCCAGTAAGAGGGGGCGCGGCACAGATACGCAGTATTTT. The encoded protein is CASKRGRGTDTQYF. Together with reference TRBV2 and TRBJ2-3, the CDR3 gives the full variable domain: EPEVTQTPSHQVTQMGQEVILRCVPISNHLYFYWYRQILGQKVEFLVSFYNNEISEKSEIFDDQFSVERPDGSNFTLKIRSTKLEDSAMYFCASKRGRGTDTQYFGPGTRLTVL.

The rearrangement uses TRBV7-6 and TRBJ2-1, with D perhaps TRBD1 (5 bases). V lost 3 bases and J lost 7, with 13 bases in between. Germline CDR1 SGHVS, CDR2 FNYEAQ. The CDR3 runs to 14 residues. The CDR3 here is CASSLGRVTNEQFF. In DNA, the CDR3 is TGTGCCAGCAGCTTGGGCAGGGTTACGAATGAGCAGTTCTTC.

The chain is built from TRBV7-2 and TRBJ2-1; 7 bases agree with TRBD2. The CDR3 is 15 amino acids. Trimming took 5 bases from V and 5 from J; bases not matched to a gene: 9. Looked up from germline, CDR1 is SGHTA and CDR2 is FQGNSA. The CDR3 reads CASSLTSTSNNEQFF. The DNA of the CDR3 is TGTGCCAGCAGCCTCACATCGACTAGCAACAATGAGCAGTTCTTC.

Points on this clone: Other DNA sequences in this sample translate to the same CDR3. The gene calls are TRBV28 and TRBJ1-5; D call uncertain. The ends were cut back, 5 bases at V and 6 bases at J, with 8 bases in the middle. Germline V lookup: CDR1 MDHEN, CDR2 SYDVKM. The CDR3 is 12 amino acids. CDR3 DNA sequence: TGTGCCAGCAGTCCACCCGGTCAGCCCCAGCATTTT. This codes for CASSPPGQPQHF.

V gene TRBV5-6 combines with J gene TRBJ1-1; D perhaps matches TRBD1 (6 bases). CDR3 length equals 16 residues. The ends were cut back, 0 bases at V and 3 bases at J, with 15 bases in the middle. The germline gives CDR1 SGHDT, CDR2 YYEEEE. CDR3 region: CASSLGTGARDTEAFF. For the CDR3, the DNA is TGTGCCAGCAGCTTGGGTACGGGGGCTAGGGACACTGAAGCTTTCTTT. Using reference TRBV5-6 and TRBJ1-1 for the parts outside the CDR3, the full variable domain is DAGVTQSPTHLIKTRGQQVTLRCSPKSGHDTVSWYQQALGQGPQFIFQYYEEEERQRGNFPDRFSGHQFPNYSSELNVNALLLGDSALYLCASSLGTGARDTEAFFGQGTRLTVV.

This clone was seen more than once but under ten times. The rearrangement joins TRBV5-1 to TRBJ2-7, with D hard to call. This CDR3 region has 16 residues. Germline V gives CDR1 SGHRS, CDR2 YFSETQ. Deletions cut 0 bases from V and 0 bases from J, with 13 bases between. The CDR3: CASSLAPLTSSYEQYF. In DNA, the CDR3 is TGCGCCAGCAGCTTGGCCCCCCTCACCTCCTCCTACGAGCAGTACTTC.

This clone showed up just a few times. The chain recombines TRBV6-1 with TRBJ1-1; unclear D gene. This CDR3 spans 14 amino acids. Trimming removed 7 bases at V and 5 bases at J, with 17 bases between. Germline loops: CDR1 MNHNS, CDR2 SASEGT. The CDR3 loop is CASKPRERGTEAFF. Here the CDR3 DNA reads TGTGCCAGCAAACCCCGGGAGAGAGGGACTGAAGCTTTCTTT.

This chain links TRBV28 with TRBJ2-2; 10 nucleotides line up with TRBD1. The ends lost 7 bases at V and 3 bases at J; junction bases unmatched: 8. From germline, CDR1 is MDHEN and CDR2 SYDVKM. CDR3 length equals 16 residues. CDR3 in DNA: TGTGCCAGCATGGGACCGGGACAGGGGCACACCGGGGAGCTGTTTTTT. Its translation is CASMGPGQGHTGELFF.

This chain joins TRBV29-1 and TRBJ2-3; TRBD1 aligns across 7 bases. The CDR3 has 14 amino acids. Germline values: CDR1 SQVTM, CDR2 ANQGSEA. The V gene end was trimmed by 5 bases and the J gene end by 0 bases; junction bases not matched to a gene: 5. CDR3 in DNA: TGCAGCGTTCACAACAGGGGAAGCACAGATACGCAGTATTTT. Translating gives CSVHNRGSTDTQYF.

The CDR3 spells CASSLKLAGGIADTDTQYF. CDR3 bases: TGTGCCAGCAGTTTAAAACTAGCGGGAGGGATAGCAGACACAGATACGCAGTATTTT. The chain couples TRBV28 to TRBJ2-3; 13 bases are a match to TRBD2. V was clipped by 2 bases and J by 2 bases; unmatched bases: 10. Germline V CDR1 and CDR2: MDHEN, SYDVKM. There are 19 residues in the CDR3.

The chain links TRBV7-9 to TRBJ2-2; unclear D gene. This CDR3 comprises 16 residues. Germline CDR1 is SEHNR and CDR2 is FQNEAQ (reference sequence). Trimming took off 5 bases at V and 0 bases at J, with 13 bases between the two ends. The CDR3 coding sequence is TGTGCCAGCAGCCCCCGACTGTCGGCGAACACCGGGGAGCTGTTTTTT. This sequence encodes CASSPRLSANTGELFF. Filled out from reference TRBV7-9 and TRBJ2-2, the complete variable domain reads DTGVSQNPRHKITKRGQNVTFRCDPISEHNRLYWYRQTLGQGPEFLTYFQNEAQLEKSRLLSDRFSAERPKGSFSTLEIQRTEQGDSAMYLCASSPRLSANTGELFFGEGSRLTVL.

V gene TRBV5-1 combines with J gene TRBJ2-5; D is perhaps TRBD1 (6 bases). The DNA end lines up better with TRBJ2-7; the J call may be wrong. The CDR3 is 14 residues long. CDR1 and CDR2 from the germline V gene are SGHRS and YFSETQ. The CDR3 DNA reads TGCGCCAGCAGCTTGAGTCCAGGGGCTTACGAGCAGTACTTC. This codes for CASSLSPGAYEQYF.

The chain has TRBV18 and TRBJ2-2; TRBD1 is a possible D gene (6 bases). This CDR3 is built from 14 residues. V was pared by 6 bases and J by 1 base, with 9 bases between. Germline V gene lookup returns CDR1 KGHSH and CDR2 LQKENI. Written as DNA, the CDR3 is TGTGCCAGCTCGCAGACAGGGAACACCGGGGAGCTGTTTTTT. It yields the protein CASSQTGNTGELFF.